The 2 T cell receptor beta chains in this list originate from one sample, sequenced in a study of shared clonotypes between healthy human individuals. Method: immunoSEQ multiplex PCR; TCRdb's copy keeps in-frame clones and lacks some. The sample has 640,000 or so clones; about two thirds are singletons. Sequenced material: memory CD4+ T cells sorted from blood. The subset: CD45RA-negative fraction. The receptor set was obtained from a woman aged 25 to 45 in good health.

This clone was observed at least ten times. The chain carries TRBV6-1 and TRBJ2-7, with unresolved D. Germline V CDR1 and CDR2: MNHNS, SASEGT. V shed 8 bases and J shed 4 bases, with 12 bases lying between them. The CDR3 has 12 amino acids. This CDR3 is CASLSERYEQYF. The CDR3 coding sequence is TGTGCCAGCCTCAGCGAAAGATACGAGCAGTACTTC.

The CDR3 loop is CASSLTRLSNTEAFF. CDR3 DNA sequence: TGTGCCAGCAGCTTGACCAGGCTCTCGAACACTGAAGCTTTCTTT. V is TRBV5-4 and J is TRBJ1-1; D unresolved. Trimming cost V 1 base and J 1 base, with 11 bases left between them. Germline-derived CDR1 and CDR2 are SGHNT and YYREEE (reference sequence). This CDR3 contains 15 residues. Looking up the rest from reference TRBV5-4 and TRBJ1-1 gives the full variable domain: ETGVTQSPTHLIKTRGQQVTLRCSSQSGHNTVSWYQQALGQGPQFIFQYYREEENGRGNFPPRFSGLQFPNYSSELNVNALELDDSALYLCASSLTRLSNTEAFFGQGTRLTVV.